The source of this TCR beta chain is a study of T-cell memory formation after mild COVID-19. A single record per CDR3 protein comes from TCRdb applying MiXCR to the 5' RACE reads. Of tens of thousands of distinct CDR3 sequences in the sample, about an eighth were seen once. Study findings and constraints: Pre-infection memory held some responding clones, suggesting pre-existing cross-reactive T cells responded.

Comments on this clonotype: Its antigen is currently unknown.

The CDR3 contains 14 residues. The V gene's germline CDR1 is MNHEY and CDR2 SMNVEV (reference sequence). Losses at the gene ends were 7 bases for V and 7 bases for J; bases not matched to a gene: 6. The rearrangement links TRBV27 to TRBJ2-1; 11 bases match TRBD2. The receptor comes from a man aged 18 to 29 who had mild COVID-19 (a few samples of this study predate the infection). Cell type and time point are not known. Sequences were obtained from PBMCs or a T cell subset sorted from them (not recorded which). CDR3 DNA sequence: TGTGCCAGCAACCCGGGACTAGCGGTTAATGAGCAGTTCTTC. This sequence encodes CASNPGLAVNEQFF.